These 11 T cell receptor beta chains were all obtained from the same sample, sequenced in a study of identical twins. TCRdb re-called the 5' RACE reads with MiXCR, one entry per CDR3 protein. This table has a few hundred thousand distinct CDR3 sequences, approximately 18% appearing once. Sequencing was performed on naive T cells sorted from blood. The receptors here all came from a middle-aged man in good health.

This rearrangement joins TRBV20-1 to TRBJ2-7, with no clear D. CDR3 size: 15 residues. Germline-derived CDR1 and CDR2 are DFQATT and SNEGSKA (reference sequence). The V end lost 6 bases, the J end lost 3 bases, and 21 bases lay between the germline ends. The CDR3 here is CSARKDQMIFYEQYF. CDR3 nucleotide sequence: TGCAGTGCAAGAAAAGACCAGATGATATTCTACGAGCAGTACTTC.

This clonotype was detected ten times or more. The chain uses TRBV4-2 and TRBJ1-2; D uncertain. Germline assignment: CDR1 LGHNA and CDR2 YNFKEQ. The CDR3 sequence is 15 residues long. Between the trimmed V and J ends, which lost 5 bases and 4 bases, there was a span of 17 bases. The chain's CDR3 is CASSKSPGVGYGYTF. As DNA, the CDR3 is TGTGCCAGCAGCAAGTCCCCCGGAGTGGGCTATGGCTACACCTTC.

This chain links TRBV7-9 with TRBJ1-1; 10 bases match TRBD1. Trimming removed 5 bases from V and 11 bases from J; junction bases left unmatched: 11. Germline values: CDR1 SEHNR, CDR2 FQNEAQ (reference sequence). The CDR3 is 14 amino acids. In nucleotides, the CDR3 is TGTGCCAGCAGCGGGGGACAGGGGCTCGATTGGGCTTTCTTT. Translating it yields CASSGGQGLDWAFF.

The rearrangement joins TRBV12-3 or TRBV12-4 to TRBJ1-4; D possibly corresponds to TRBD1 (5 bases). V lost 7 bases and J 5 bases, leaving 14 bases between the germline ends. This CDR3 is 14 amino acids long. For the CDR3, the DNA is TGTGCCAGCACGGTGGGACTGTCAAATGAAAAACTGTTTTTT. This codes for CASTVGLSNEKLFF.

The V call is TRBV7-2, the J call TRBJ1-2; 9 nucleotides match TRBD1. This CDR3 contains 15 residues. Germline V gene data show CDR1 as SGHTA and CDR2 as FQGNSA. Trimming took 0 bases from V and 8 from J; bases not matched to a gene: 7. The CDR3 sequence is CASSLARTGVGGYTF. CDR3 bases: TGTGCCAGCAGCTTAGCGCGGACAGGGGTAGGAGGCTACACCTTC.

This clonotype was observed at least ten times. The rearrangement uses TRBV4-2 and TRBJ2-1, with 9 positions matching TRBD1. The CDR3 is made up of 13 amino acids. The germline CDR1 and CDR2 sequences are LGHNA and YNFKEQ. The trim removed 3 bases at V and 8 bases at J, leaving 2 bases unmatched. The CDR3 DNA sequence: TGTGCCAGCAGCCATCGACAGGGGGATGAGCAGTTCTTC. It yields the protein CASSHRQGDEQFF.

This clonotype was detected a few times. The CDR3: CASSPGVGPLDYGYTF. The CDR3 region has the DNA TGTGCCAGCAGCCCCGGGGTGGGGCCCCTAGACTATGGCTACACCTTC. The V gene is TRBV7-9, the J gene TRBJ1-2, with a weak D call TRBD1 (5 bases). Germline CDR1 SEHNR, CDR2 FQNEAQ (reference sequence). The CDR3 spans 16 residues. Trimming took 5 bases from V and 3 from J, leaving 19 bases between them.

The chain uses TRBV6-2 or TRBV6-3 and TRBJ2-1; 10 nucleotides agree with TRBD2. Germline CDR1 and CDR2: MNHEY and SVGEGT. The CDR3 has 14 residues. Trimming at V came to 2 bases and at J to 9 bases, leaving 4 bases not matched to a gene. As DNA, the CDR3 is TGTGCCAGCAGTTACGAAGCGGGAGGGGGTGAGCAGTTCTTC. This gives the protein CASSYEAGGGEQFF.

This chain joins TRBV19 and TRBJ2-4; 13 bases are a match to TRBD2. V shed 6 bases and J 2 bases; nucleotides not matched to a gene: 4. The germline CDR1 and CDR2 sequences are LNHDA and SQIVND (reference sequence). There are 16 residues in the CDR3. CDR3 in amino acids: CASSWTSGSPKNIQYF. The CDR3 coding sequence is TGTGCCAGTAGCTGGACTAGCGGGAGTCCCAAAAACATTCAGTACTTC.

Points on this clonotype: A much larger clone lies one base from this, so it may be a read error. J is TRBJ2-1 and V is TRBV5-1; 8 positions match TRBD2. The CDR3 loop spans 15 amino acids. The V and J ends lost 0 bases and 3 bases, in that order; junction bases with no gene match: 2. Germline V gives CDR1 SGHRS, CDR2 YFSETQ. CDR3 nucleotides: TGCGCCAGCAGCTTGGGCGGGGGGAACTACAATGAGCAGTTCTTC. This translates into CASSLGGGNYNEQFF.

This clonotype was observed at least ten times. The genes are TRBV6-5 and TRBJ1-1, with D possibly matching TRBD1 (5 bases). Trimming took off 2 bases at V and 6 bases at J, with 13 bases between the two ends. From germline, CDR1 is MNHEY and CDR2 SVGAGI. The CDR3 totals 14 residues. The CDR3 sequence: CASSYSLRGAEAFF. The CDR3, as DNA: TGTGCCAGCAGTTACAGCCTGAGGGGCGCTGAAGCTTTCTTT.